This TCR beta chain was identified in a study of T cells in Graves' hyperthyroidism and ophthalmopathy. General study points: Median prediction lead before ophthalmopathy onset was 6.5 months with the model.

Not enrolled were patients with uncontrolled infection, other autoimmune disease, pregnancy or lactation. Clinical symptoms, serum thyroxine, TRAb, thyroid ultrasound and orbital computed tomography established diagnosis. A sample of blood taken at first hyperthyroidism diagnosis preceded any ophthalmopathy symptoms. Authors of the study amplified TCR beta CDR3 regions from RNA transcripts. An initial round of RT-PCR targeting the TCR CDR3 relied on the HTBI primer set. Each CDR3 protein is one row after TCRdb ran MiXCR on the multiplex PCR reads. The table records about 380,000 distinct CDR3 sequences, about 13% of them present only once. The V gene end was trimmed by 4 bases and the J gene end by 7 bases; junction bases not matched to a gene: 9. The CDR3 contains 15 residues. Note on this clonotype: Its matching antigen is unknown.

This chain uses TRBV6-7 with TRBJ2-1; 8 bases match TRBD2. TRBV6-7 is an open reading frame, and its role is uncertain. The receptor was isolated from a man aged 25 to 45 with Graves' hyperthyroidism that later progressed to Graves' ophthalmopathy. The source material was blood. The CDR3 loop reads CASSLPGGPRNEQFF. The CDR3 DNA reads as TGTGCCAGCAGTTTACCGGGGGGGCCAAGGAATGAGCAGTTCTTC.